These 28 T cell receptor beta chains originate from one sample sequenced in a study of CD8 T cells in Susac syndrome. After extraction with the RNeasy kit, about 0.45 to 1 ug of the RNA was reverse transcribed using random hexamers. TCRdb reprocessed the immunoSEQ multiplex PCR reads with MiXCR, giving one entry per CDR3 protein. The sample lists 250,000 to 350,000 distinct CDR3 sequences; approximately 85% were seen once. Material for sequencing was CD8+ T cells from PBMCs. The receptors stem from a human donor with multiple sclerosis.

The CDR3 loop reads CASSTKPRGRDRNTEAFF. CDR3 bases: TGTGCCAGTAGTACCAAACCCAGGGGGCGGGATCGGAACACTGAAGCTTTCTTT. The chain combines TRBV19 with TRBJ1-1; TRBD1 agrees at 8 bases. With V trimmed by 4 bases and J by 1 base, 14 bases remained unmatched. The CDR3 is made up of 18 amino acids. Germline CDR1 is LNHDA and CDR2 is SQIVND (reference sequence).

The chain employs TRBV7-6 and TRBJ2-7, with 9 nucleotides matching TRBD2. V dropped 5 bases and J dropped 7; count of bases not matched to a gene: 6. Germline loops: CDR1 SGHVS, CDR2 FNYEAQ. The CDR3 totals 13 residues. The CDR3 sequence: CASSPSGTNEQYF. In DNA, the CDR3 is TGTGCCAGCAGCCCTAGCGGGACTAATGAGCAGTACTTC.

CDR3 sequence (DNA): TGTGCCAGCAGTGTCCTCCAACTAGCGGGAGGGCCTCACGGGGAGCTGTTTTTT. Protein product: CASSVLQLAGGPHGELFF. The J gene is TRBJ2-2, the V gene TRBV6-1; TRBD2 agrees at 13 bases. Germline CDR1 reads MNHNS; CDR2 reads SASEGT. The CDR3 is 18 amino acids. Trimming at V came to 4 bases and at J to 7 bases, leaving 12 bases not matched to a gene.

The chain links TRBV2 to TRBJ2-7; perhaps TRBD2 as D (6 bases). V shed 5 bases and J shed 2 bases, with 13 bases lying between them. The length of the CDR3 is 14 residues. The germline V gene encodes CDR1 SNHLY and CDR2 FYNNEI. The CDR3 region is CASSRRRDAYEQYF. In nucleotides, the CDR3 is TGTGCCAGCAGTCGAAGGCGGGACGCCTACGAGCAGTACTTC.

The chain has TRBV7-9 and TRBJ1-3; D unclear. Germline CDR1 and CDR2: SEHNR and FQNEAQ (reference sequence). The CDR3 sequence is 14 residues long. V lost 10 bases to trimming and J lost 0 bases, with 13 bases between them. CDR3 in DNA: TGTGCCATCCTACGGAGAGTCTCTGGAAACACCATATATTTT. Protein: CAILRRVSGNTIYF. Full variable domain (missing parts from reference TRBV7-9 and TRBJ1-3): DTGVSQNPRHKITKRGQNVTFRCDPISEHNRLYWYRQTLGQGPEFLTYFQNEAQLEKSRLLSDRFSAERPKGSFSTLEIQRTEQGDSAMYLCAILRRVSGNTIYFGEGSWLTVV.

This rearrangement joins TRBV7-9 to TRBJ1-6; D is possibly TRBD1 (5 bases). The CDR3 is 16 residues long. The V end lost 5 bases, the J end lost 2 bases, and 13 bases lay between the germline ends. Germline CDR1 reads SEHNR; CDR2 reads FQNEAQ (reference sequence). The CDR3 DNA is TGTGCCAGCAGCCCTCGAATAGGGGCCTATAATTCACCCCTCCACTTT. Its translation is CASSPRIGAYNSPLHF.

The rearrangement uses TRBV7-9 and TRBJ2-3, with 7 bases aligning to TRBD2. Germline V CDR1 and CDR2: SEHNR, FQNEAQ (reference sequence). The CDR3 is 14 amino acids. Losses at the gene ends were 5 bases for V and 2 bases for J; bases not matched to a gene: 4. CDR3 sequence reads: CASSVTSSTDTQYF. The CDR3 region has the DNA TGTGCCAGCAGCGTGACTAGCTCCACAGATACGCAGTATTTT.

CDR3 sequence (DNA): TGTGCCAGCAGCGCCGGACGGAACCAACGGCCCCAGCATTTT. It is translated as CASSAGRNQRPQHF. V and J are TRBV5-6 and TRBJ1-5; D gene ambiguous. The CDR3 sequence is 14 residues long. Germline assignment: CDR1 SGHDT and CDR2 YYEEEE. Trimming took 4 bases from V and 9 from J, leaving 17 bases between them.

The chain couples TRBV27 to TRBJ1-1, with TRBD1 as a possible D gene (6 bases). The ends were cut back, 5 bases at V and 5 bases at J, with 18 bases in the middle. Per germline, CDR1 MNHEY and CDR2 SMNVEV (reference sequence). The CDR3 sequence is 15 residues long. CDR3 sequence (DNA): TGTGCCAGCAGTCCCATAGGGGGGGTTGGGACTGAAGCTTTCTTT. It is translated as CASSPIGGVGTEAFF.

V gene TRBV7-6 combines with J gene TRBJ2-1, with TRBD1 matching over 7 bases. CDR1 and CDR2 (germline): SGHVS, FNYEAQ. The ends lost 3 bases at V and 3 bases at J; junction bases unmatched: 8. CDR3 size: 16 residues. Written as DNA, the CDR3 is TGTGCCAGCAGCTTCCCTCGGGACAGCCACTACAATGAGCAGTTCTTC. Protein sequence: CASSFPRDSHYNEQFF.

This clonotype appeared a single time. The chain combines TRBV6-5 with TRBJ2-3, with TRBD1 matching 8 bases. This CDR3 spans 14 amino acids. With V trimmed by 6 bases and J by 3 bases, 5 bases remained unmatched. Per the germline V gene, CDR1 is MNHEY and CDR2 is SVGAGI. CDR3 sequence reads: CASRGQGGTDTQYF. In DNA, the CDR3 is TGTGCCAGCAGAGGACAGGGAGGAACAGATACGCAGTATTTT.

V gene TRBV6-4 combines with J gene TRBJ2-2; D is perhaps TRBD1 (6 bases). CDR3 size: 16 residues. Germline V gene data show CDR1 as MRHNA and CDR2 as SNTAGT. V was shortened by 6 bases and J by 0 bases, with 14 bases between the two germline ends. The DNA of the CDR3 is TGTGCCAGCAGCGCCCGACAGGAGACGAACACCGGGGAGCTGTTTTTT. This encodes CASSARQETNTGELFF.

The gene calls are TRBV29-1 and TRBJ2-2, with 9 bases that match TRBD2. The ends lost 1 base at V and 7 bases at J; junction bases unmatched: 19. Per the germline V gene, CDR1 is SQVTM and CDR2 is ANQGSEA. The CDR3 sequence is 19 residues long. CDR3 protein: CSVEGGEAAVAGGDGELFF. The CDR3 region has the DNA TGCAGCGTTGAAGGGGGAGAGGCGGCGGTGGCGGGAGGGGACGGGGAGCTGTTTTTT.

This clonotype came up once. The chain links TRBV30 to TRBJ2-5, with TRBD2 matching 7 bases. Germline lookup yields CDR1 GTSNPN and CDR2 SVGIG (reference sequence). The trim removed 1 base at V and 1 base at J, leaving 15 bases unmatched. The CDR3 spans 18 residues. The CDR3 sequence: CAWSGGTLAHSTQETQYF. CDR3 DNA: TGTGCCTGGAGTGGAGGTACACTAGCGCATTCCACCCAAGAGACCCAGTACTTC. Variable domain in full (rest from reference TRBV30 and TRBJ2-5): SQTIHQWPATLVQPVGSPLSLECTVEGTSNPNLYWYRQAAGRGLQLLFYSVGIGQISSEVPQNLSASRPQDRQFILSSKKLLLSDSGFYLCAWSGGTLAHSTQETQYFGPGTRLLVL.

This clonotype has only one observation. CDR3 coding DNA: TGCGCCAGCAGCCAAGTAGGCCAGGGGGGCGGCTACACCTTC. It is translated as CASSQVGQGGGYTF. V and J are TRBV4-1 and TRBJ1-2; 7 bases agree with TRBD1. The V segment lost 1 base and the J segment 8 bases; nucleotides outside the gene matches: 7. There are 14 residues in the CDR3. The germline gives CDR1 MGHRA, CDR2 YSYEKL.

V and J are TRBV19 and TRBJ2-5, with D possibly being TRBD1 or TRBD2 (6 bases each). Germline CDR1 LNHDA, CDR2 SQIVND (reference sequence). This CDR3 has 13 residues. V shed 3 bases and J shed 5 bases, with 10 bases lying between them. This CDR3 is CASSIAGGETQYF. In nucleotides, the CDR3 is TGTGCCAGTAGTATTGCCGGGGGCGAGACCCAGTACTTC.

This sequence joins TRBV30 and TRBJ1-1, with D perhaps TRBD1 (5 bases). Germline assignment: CDR1 GTSNPN and CDR2 SVGIG (reference sequence). V lost 4 bases to trimming and J lost 4 bases, with 13 bases between them. The CDR3 runs 13 residues. The CDR3 nucleotides read TGTGCCTGGATTTTTGCAGGGCTCACTGAAGCTTTCTTT. This gives the protein CAWIFAGLTEAFF.

J is TRBJ2-7 and V is TRBV7-6; 8 bases match TRBD2. This CDR3 is built from 17 residues. Germline values: CDR1 SGHVS, CDR2 FNYEAQ. After removal of 1 base from V and 6 bases from J, the junction contained 14 bases not matched to a gene. The CDR3 protein is CASSLGGRGTRPTEQYF. In DNA form, the CDR3 reads TGTGCCAGCAGCTTAGGGGGGCGAGGGACTAGGCCAACCGAGCAGTACTTC.

This chain links TRBV7-9 with TRBJ2-5; D is unclear. CDR3 length: 17 amino acids. From germline, CDR1 is SEHNR and CDR2 FQNEAQ (reference sequence). V was shortened by 10 bases and J by 5 bases, with 29 bases between the two germline ends. CDR3 protein: CANSPSVAELDGETQYF. In DNA form, the CDR3 reads TGTGCCAACAGTCCAAGTGTGGCGGAGCTAGACGGGGAGACCCAGTACTTC.

The sample holds one count of this clonotype. The CDR3 region has the DNA TGTGCCAGCAGCTCCGAGGGGCGGGACAGGCCTTCAGGGGCCTTCTCTGGGGCCAACGTCCTGACTTTC. It codes for CASSSEGRDRPSGAFSGANVLTF. V and J are TRBV11-1 and TRBJ2-6; TRBD1 aligns across 8 bases. Germline V gene data show CDR1 as SGHAT and CDR2 as FQDESV (reference sequence). Trimming removed 4 bases from V and 0 bases from J; junction bases left unmatched: 23. CDR3 length: 23 amino acids.

The J gene is TRBJ1-2, the V gene TRBV29-1, with D perhaps matching TRBD1 (5 bases). Germline CDR1 SQVTM, CDR2 ANQGSEA. The CDR3 consists of 13 residues. CDR3 region: CSGGGSTNYGYTF. In nucleotides, the CDR3 is TGCAGTGGGGGTGGTTCTACTAACTATGGCTACACCTTC.

V is TRBV7-8 and J is TRBJ2-1; no definite D call. The CDR3 contains 12 residues. Trimming pared 2 bases from V and 10 bases from J, leaving 9 bases between. Germline values: CDR1 SGHVS, CDR2 FQNEAQ. CDR3 DNA sequence: TGTGCCAGCAGCTTATTGAACGAAGAGCAGTTCTTC. Protein product: CASSLLNEEQFF.

The gene calls are TRBV24-1 and TRBJ2-1; 7 bases line up with TRBD2. Germline values: CDR1 KGHDR, CDR2 SFDVKD. The CDR3 loop spans 17 amino acids. After removal of 5 bases from V and 2 bases from J, the junction contained 11 bases not matched to a gene. In nucleotides, the CDR3 is TGTGCCACCAGTGGGCCGTCTAGCGGTAGACCCTACAATGAGCAGTTCTTC. Translated, it gives CATSGPSSGRPYNEQFF.

This rearrangement joins TRBV28 to TRBJ2-1; TRBD2 matches 12 bases. CDR1 is MDHEN and CDR2 is SYDVKM in the germline V gene. This CDR3 region has 14 residues. Germline trimming cut 3 bases from V and 8 bases from J; bases unmatched to any gene: 2. The CDR3 protein is CASSFLAGGYEQFF. The CDR3 DNA follows: TGTGCCAGCAGTTTCCTAGCGGGAGGGTATGAGCAGTTCTTC.

This chain uses TRBV28 with TRBJ2-5, with 7 positions matching TRBD2. The CDR3 sequence is 17 residues long. With V trimmed by 6 bases and J by 5 bases, 18 bases remained unmatched. The V gene's germline CDR1 is MDHEN and CDR2 SYDVKM. The chain's CDR3 is CASSNNPASGQWETQYF. The CDR3 DNA reads as TGTGCCAGCAGCAACAACCCCGCTAGCGGACAATGGGAGACCCAGTACTTC. Filled out from reference TRBV28 and TRBJ2-5, the complete variable domain reads DVKVTQSSRYLVKRTGEKVFLECVQDMDHENMFWYRQDPGLGLRLIYFSYDVKMKEKGDIPEGYSVSREKKERFSLILESASTNQTSMYLCASSNNPASGQWETQYFGPGTRLLVL.

The chain has TRBV7-9 and TRBJ2-1, with 10 bases matching TRBD2. This CDR3 comprises 15 residues. Germline CDR1 reads SEHNR; CDR2 reads FQNEAQ (reference sequence). The junction had 7 bases not matched to a gene; V was cut back by 1 base and J by 10 bases. The DNA for the CDR3 is TGTGCCAGCAGCTTAGGAAGCGGGAGGGGTAGGGAGCAGTTCTTC. Its protein product is CASSLGSGRGREQFF.

V gene TRBV10-3 combines with J gene TRBJ2-7, with D unresolved. From germline, CDR1 is ENHRY and CDR2 SYGVKD. The CDR3 has 15 residues. V lost 0 bases to trimming and J lost 0 bases, with 9 bases between them. This CDR3 is CAISESSGSSYEQYF. As DNA, the CDR3 is TGTGCCATCAGTGAGTCCTCAGGTTCCTCCTACGAGCAGTACTTC.

V usage is TRBV7-9 and J usage is TRBJ2-6, with 7 bases identical to TRBD1. Germline V gene data show CDR1 as SEHNR and CDR2 as FQNEAQ (reference sequence). J was trimmed by 4 bases and V by 4 bases; bases with no gene match: 16. This CDR3 region has 19 residues. The CDR3 region has the DNA TGTGCCAGCAGCTCGTGGGCTCAGGGGGATAATTTCGGGGCCAACGTCCTGACTTTC. Translated: CASSSWAQGDNFGANVLTF.